This T cell receptor (beta chain) was found in a study of blood T cells in healthy people across ages. The germline V gene has CDR1 DFQATT and CDR2 SNEGSKA (reference sequence). After removal of 0 bases from V and 3 bases from J, the junction contained 1 base not matched to a gene. The CDR3 is 14 residues long. This clonotype turned up a few times. Together with a sample-barcoded 5' primer, a J-beta primer mix was included in a second PCR lasting roughly 6 to 12 cycles. Each single sample gave us at least 2.5 million CDR3-containing paired-end reads. TCRdb ran MiXCR on the 5' RACE reads and lists one entry per CDR3 protein. The sample carries 600,000 to 1,000,000 distinct CDR3 sequences, just under 25% recorded once. This sample was also put to use in a study of T cells of mothers and their children.

This sequence joins TRBV20-1 and TRBJ2-7; 11 nucleotides align to TRBD2. Sequencing used blood. This TCR came from a boy aged 5-17 years in good health. The CDR3 DNA reads TGCAGTGCTAGAGAAGGGACTAGCGGCTACGAGCAGTACTTC. It translates to CSAREGTSGYEQYF.